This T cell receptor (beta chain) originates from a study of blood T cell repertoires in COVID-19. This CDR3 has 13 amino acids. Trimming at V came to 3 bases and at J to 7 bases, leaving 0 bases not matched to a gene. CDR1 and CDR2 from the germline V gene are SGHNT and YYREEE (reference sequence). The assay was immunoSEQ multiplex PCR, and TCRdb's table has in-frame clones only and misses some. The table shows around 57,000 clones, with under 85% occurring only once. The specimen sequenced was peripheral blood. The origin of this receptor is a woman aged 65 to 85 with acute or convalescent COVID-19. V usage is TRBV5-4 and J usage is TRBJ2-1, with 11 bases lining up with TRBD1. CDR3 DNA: TGTGCCAGCAGCTGGGACAGGGGGAATGAGCAGTTCTTC. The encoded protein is CASSWDRGNEQFF.